These T cell receptor beta chains were read from a single sample in a study of T cells in Graves' hyperthyroidism and ophthalmopathy. TCRdb reanalysed the multiplex PCR reads using MiXCR and keeps one entry per CDR3 protein. Among over 45,000 distinct CDR3 sequences listed, roughly 50% were seen once. What was sequenced was blood. Receptors were obtained from a woman aged 50 to 65 with Graves' ophthalmopathy. CDR3s include the opening cysteine and the closing phenylalanine or tryptophan. Each record gives: clone size, J gene, D gene, V gene, CDR3 DNA, CDR3 protein. The D gene is left open where the match is weak. For some rows the clone size is stated as once, few or many, or as a class when expanded; others skip it.

>many|TRBJ1-5|NA|TRBV15
TGTGCCACCAGCAGAAAGACCCAGGCCCGGAGGTACAATCAGCCCCAGCATTTT
CATSRKTQARRYNQPQHF
>many|TRBJ2-5|TRBD1|TRBV5-6
TGTGCCAGCAGCTTGCTAAAAGGACAGGGCTACGGCGAGACCCAGTACTTC
CASSLLKGQGYGETQYF
>NA|TRBJ1-2|NA|TRBV7-9
TGTGCCAGCAGCAACGCGGCCGCAGGGGACGCCCAGGGCTACACCTTC
CASSNAAAGDAQGYTF
>many|TRBJ2-1|NA|TRBV6-4
TGTGCCAGCAGTGTGGGGGTAGCCGGACGAGATGAGCAGTTCTTC
CASSVGVAGRDEQFF
>many|TRBJ2-3|TRBD1|TRBV6-5
TGTGCCAGCACCCTTTACACAGGGGGTACAGATACGCAGTATTTT
CASTLYTGGTDTQYF
>many|TRBJ2-2|TRBD2|TRBV19
TGTGCCAGTAGTAGTCTAGCGGGAGTTCGGACCGGGGAGCTGTTTTTT
CASSSLAGVRTGELFF
>many|TRBJ1-1|NA|TRBV28
TGTGCCAGCAGGTCGGTTCGGAACACTGAAGCTTTCTTT
CASRSVRNTEAFF
>NA|TRBJ2-2|NA|TRBV20-1
TGCAGCACCGCGACACTGAACACCGGGGAGCTGTTTTTT
CSTATLNTGELFF
>NA|TRBJ2-2|NA|TRBV25-1
TGTGCCAGCGTTGAAGGAGGGAGCACCGGGGAGCTGTTTTTT
CASVEGGSTGELFF
>NA|TRBJ2-1|NA|TRBV7-2
TGTGCCAGCAGCTTAGGAGGGTTCGGGAATGAGCAGTTCTTC
CASSLGGFGNEQFF
>NA|TRBJ2-1|TRBD2|TRBV29-1
TGCAGCGTAGGACTAGCGGGGAGGAATGAGCAGTTCTTC
CSVGLAGRNEQFF
>NA|TRBJ1-1|NA|TRBV19
TGTGCCAAAAGACTGGATAACACTGAAGCCTCCTTT
CAKRLDNTEASF
>NA|TRBJ1-2|NA|TRBV24-1
TGTGCCACCAGTGACTCCGGAATCCGGGGGGCTGGGTATGGCTACACCTTC
CATSDSGIRGAGYGYTF
>many|TRBJ2-5|NA|TRBV3-1
TGTGCCAGCAGCCAAGGGGTAGAGACCCAGTACTTC
CASSQGVETQYF